This TCR beta chain was retrieved from a study of T-cell reconstitution after alpha-beta-depleted transplantation in children. Study results and limitations: Several hundred expanded graft clones reportedly gave rise to the alpha-beta T cells present about two months after transplant. Fresh T-cell production supplied most of the T-cell counts and diversity seen one year after transplant. From surviving recipient T cells and thymic progenitors came the high day-60 TCRbeta diversity observed in some patients.

This clonotype was picked up a small number of times. Antigen specificity is unknown. From germline, CDR1 is SGHAT and CDR2 FQNNGV. The CDR3 runs to 15 residues. V was clipped by 6 bases and J by 6 bases; unmatched bases: 7. TCRbeta library preparation incorporated unique molecular identifiers. TCRdb ran MiXCR on the PCR reads and lists one entry per CDR3 protein. Altogether 60,000 to 100,000 distinct CDR3 sequences are present, 15% to 20% being singletons, with the ten largest covering 40% to 65%. This receptor was taken from a male patient between 2 and 10 years old who had a stem cell transplant for acute lymphoblastic leukemia, so the T cells may come from the graft donor. Specimen: PBMCs, mostly from graft donor cells, collected 360 days after TCRalphabeta/CD19-depleted stem cell transplant. This chain joins TRBV11-2 and TRBJ2-1, with TRBD2 matching 11 bases. Here the CDR3 reads CASRRTLAGANEQFF. In nucleotides, the CDR3 is TGTGCCAGCAGGCGAACACTAGCGGGAGCCAATGAGCAGTTCTTC. Full variable domain (missing parts from reference TRBV11-2 and TRBJ2-1): EAGVAQSPRYKIIEKRQSVAFWCNPISGHATLYWYQQILGQGPKLLIQFQNNGVVDDSQLPKDRFSAERLKGVDSTLKIQPAKLEDSAVYLCASRRTLAGANEQFFGPGTRLTVL.